What follows is one T cell receptor beta chain and its context. Its specificity is not known. This sample was taken from a study of Graves' ophthalmopathy and Graves' hyperthyroidism. Uncontrolled infections, other autoimmune diseases, pregnancy or lactation barred patients from enrollment. Beta-chain TCR CDR3 regions were amplified from RNA transcripts. Following a first-round RT-PCR that used HTBI primers, a second-round multiplex PCR was carried out. TCRdb independently ran MiXCR on the multiplex PCR reads; one entry per CDR3 protein. The sample has 450,000 to 600,000 distinct CDR3 sequences; less than 40% are singletons. Study conclusions and caveats: The study's model predicted ophthalmopathy progression at 65% to 71% sensitivity and about 72% specificity.

The receptor's source is an adult man with Graves' hyperthyroidism. The sample taken for sequencing was peripheral blood or thyroid tissue (not recorded which).

CDR3 residues: CASSLAPASGRASGQYF. CDR3 coding DNA: TGTGCCAGCAGCCTCGCCCCCGCTAGCGGGAGGGCCTCTGGGCAGTACTTC. The chain has TRBV4-2 and TRBJ2-7; 12 bases agree with TRBD2. J gave up 9 bases and V 4 bases, and 16 bases lay outside the gene matches. CDR3 size: 17 residues. Germline-derived CDR1 and CDR2 are LGHNA and YNFKEQ.